This T cell receptor beta chain was retrieved from a study of cytomegalovirus exposure and HLA in healthy donors. This clone appeared once. V lost 0 bases, J lost 3 bases, and 9 bases lay in between. The CDR3 extends over 14 amino acids. Germline V CDR1 and CDR2: ENHRY, SYGVKD. Researchers ran the PCR with 60 Vbeta and 13 Jbeta primers. Sequencing was performed with immunoSEQ multiplex PCR; in TCRdb, only in-frame clones are kept and a portion is missing. The profile shows 150,000 to 200,000 clones, over 65% of them singletons. The receptor was derived from a man aged 40-50 years in good health and CMV-seropositive. The chain combines TRBV10-3 with TRBJ2-7; no clear D gene. Material for sequencing was PBMCs. The CDR3 DNA is TGTGCCATCAGTGAGTCGATAACGGGCTACGAGCAGTACTTC. Amino acids: CAISESITGYEQYF.